This T cell receptor beta chain stems from a study of beta chain features in type 1 diabetes. Germline CDR1 MGHDK, CDR2 SYGVNS. The CDR3 covers 16 residues. V lost 4 bases, J lost 3 bases, and 11 bases stayed unmatched. The entirety of the isolated RNA underwent reverse transcription, so expressed TCRB transcripts were sequenced. This table comes from immunoSEQ multiplex PCR, and its TCRdb copy is limited to in-frame clones, with some not included. The sample has over 700,000 clones; 17% are singletons. Markers CD45RO/CCR7/CD25/CD127/CD95/CD27 served to sort CD4+ naive, central memory, regulatory and stem cell-like memory cells.

The sequenced material came from naive CD4+ T cells from blood. The source of this sequence is a woman between 18 and 30 years old in good health. V gene TRBV25-1 combines with J gene TRBJ2-5; TRBD2 aligns across 7 bases. This chain's CDR3 is CASSARGGGPEETQYF. CDR3 sequence (DNA): TGTGCCAGCAGTGCCCGCGGGGGAGGGCCGGAAGAGACCCAGTACTTC.